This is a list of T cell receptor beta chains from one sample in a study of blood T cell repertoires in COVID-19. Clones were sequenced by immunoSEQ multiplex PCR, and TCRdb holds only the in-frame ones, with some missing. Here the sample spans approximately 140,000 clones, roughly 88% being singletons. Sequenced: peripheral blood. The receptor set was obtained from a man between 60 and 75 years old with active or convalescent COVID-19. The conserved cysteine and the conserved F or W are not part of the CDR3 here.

CDR3aa: ASSYSRTGRHEQF; v_gene: TRBV6-5; len: 13; j_gene: TRBJ2-1
CDR3aa: ASSQRGRNTEAF; v_gene: TRBV4-3; len: 12; j_gene: TRBJ1-1
CDR3aa: ASSLDPSSGNTIY; v_gene: TRBV5-6; len: 13; j_gene: TRBJ1-3
CDR3aa: ASSSRKRFGGTNEKLF; v_gene: TRBV4-3; len: 16; j_gene: TRBJ1-4
CDR3aa: ASITMPSGELF; v_gene: TRBV28; len: 11; j_gene: TRBJ2-2
CDR3aa: ASSRPLGDSPLH; v_gene: TRBV7-2; len: 12; j_gene: TRBJ1-6
CDR3aa: ASAQGGALGNTIY; v_gene: TRBV27; len: 13; j_gene: TRBJ1-3
CDR3aa: ASSYRDRVITEAF; v_gene: TRBV6-5; len: 13; j_gene: TRBJ1-1
CDR3aa: ASSIVGGSVTTDTQY; v_gene: TRBV19; len: 15; j_gene: TRBJ2-3
CDR3aa: ASSFGLAGETQY; v_gene: TRBV5-1; len: 12; j_gene: TRBJ2-5
CDR3aa: ASSLRQGTSVTEAF; v_gene: TRBV7-8; len: 14; j_gene: TRBJ1-1
CDR3aa: ASSSDISTDTQY; v_gene: TRBV5-4; len: 12; j_gene: TRBJ2-3
CDR3aa: ASRPDTGAGGTEAF; v_gene: TRBV4-3; len: 14; j_gene: TRBJ1-1
CDR3aa: ASSGRGVTGGYT; v_gene: TRBV28; len: 12; j_gene: TRBJ1-2
CDR3aa: ASNSYPGSASYEQY; v_gene: TRBV2; len: 14; j_gene: TRBJ2-7
CDR3aa: ASSFRREGSEQF; v_gene: TRBV5-4; len: 12; j_gene: TRBJ2-1
CDR3aa: ATRRGPNTEAF; v_gene: TRBV2; len: 11; j_gene: TRBJ1-1
CDR3aa: ASSSPSGQPQH; v_gene: TRBV28; len: 11; j_gene: TRBJ1-5
CDR3aa: ASSQQTSDYNEQF; v_gene: TRBV7-2; len: 13; j_gene: TRBJ2-1
CDR3aa: ASSFSGQGVYEQY; v_gene: TRBV28; len: 13; j_gene: TRBJ2-7
CDR3aa: ASRDPGQGPLRTSGDRRNEQF; v_gene: TRBV6-4; len: 21; j_gene: TRBJ2-1
CDR3aa: ASSAEAGGLYEQY; v_gene: TRBV6-4; len: 13; j_gene: TRBJ2-7
CDR3aa: ATRGSNQPQH; v_gene: TRBV28; len: 10; j_gene: TRBJ1-5
CDR3aa: ASSPNLLSSYNEQF; v_gene: TRBV27; len: 14; j_gene: TRBJ2-1
CDR3aa: ASRAAGTEDTQY; v_gene: TRBV19; len: 12; j_gene: TRBJ2-3
CDR3aa: ASSARRGDKGEAF; v_gene: TRBV3-1/TRBV3-2; len: 13; j_gene: TRBJ1-1
CDR3aa: ASSYTGTGVGNTIY; v_gene: TRBV5-1; len: 14; j_gene: TRBJ1-3